Included here is one T cell receptor beta chain sequence, with context. In TCRdb, the PCR reads were re-called with MiXCR into one record per CDR3 protein. The sample yields under 600,000 distinct CDR3 sequences, approximately 25% seen once. This record comes from a study of molecular identifiers for immune sequencing clone quantification. The germline CDR1 and CDR2 sequences are SGHTA and FQGNSA. The CDR3 has 16 residues. Unmatched junction bases numbered 9, after V lost 4 bases and J lost 2 bases. Specimen: naive CD8+ T cells from blood, with Jurkat cell RNA spiked in. Indicated subset: FACS-sorted CD8+CD4-CCR7+CD45RA+ naive T cells. The source of this sequence is a human donor in good health. Some libraries in this study had Jurkat cell RNA spiked in. This rearrangement joins TRBV7-2 to TRBJ2-7; 9 nucleotides agree with TRBD2. DNA for the CDR3: TGTGCCAGCAGCTCCTTCCGGGTAGCGGGGGCCTACGAGCAGTACTTC. It codes for CASSSFRVAGAYEQYF.